This T cell receptor beta chain is drawn from a study of shared clonotypes between healthy human individuals (TCRdb year 2020). Regarding the complete study: A few men and a couple of women, aged 18 to 49 years, made up the cohort. To estimate repertoire size and how much clonotype sharing occurs between individuals, the study deeply sequenced the blood TCR repertoires of about five healthy adults. Leukapheresis yielded between about 0.9 and 10 billion PBMCs per donor. For each donor, CD4 naive and CD4 memory were each given three plates, CD8 naive was given two plates, and CD8 memory was given one plate. Libraries were prepared and TCR repertoires were sequenced by different laboratories using diverse techniques, in order to increase sequencing depth and limit assay-specific biases. Summary of the overall study and its limitations: Naive subsets generally had larger estimated clonotype richness than memory subsets did. Based on pairwise subsampling, the degree of clonotype sharing among donors was expected to be affected by sequencing depth. The genetic and exposure-history diversity represented was limited by the small number of donors. Incomplete sequencing was indicated by rarefaction of sorted-subset datasets, despite the large sequencing depth. Sharing across four donors was observed for around 5% of naive CD4, 3% to 3.5% of naive CD8, about 2.5% of memory CD4, and around 0.44% of memory CD8 clonotypes. Sampling was restricted to blood, and TCR repertoires in tissue are likely to differ from TCR repertoires in blood. Clonotypes shared by all four sorted-subset donors showed higher generation probabilities than non-shared clonotypes.

The CDR3 runs 15 residues from the cysteine to the phenylalanine. CDR3 DNA only is kept here, 45 bases in frame from base 1. Ends trimmed: V by 4 bases, J by 1 base; bases unmatched to a gene: 6. CDR1 and CDR2, looked up from the germline V gene, are SQVTM and ANQGSEA. Healthy HIV-negative adults with no recently reported acute infections or vaccinations were included as donors. Only Caucasian adults living in Nashville, Tennessee, USA were represented among the donors. CD4+ T cells were enriched by magnetic negative selection; naive cells were then positively selected on CD45RA, and the negative fraction formed the memory subset. Blood was collected by leukapheresis, and PBMCs were isolated by Ficoll-Histopaque density gradient centrifugation and then cryopreserved in liquid nitrogen vapor phase. Purity and quantity of every magnetically sorted T cell population were checked by analytical flow cytometry. Each sorted fraction had its genomic DNA isolated and then quantified by UV absorbance on a Nanodrop 2000c.

Details on this clone: Its antigen remains undetermined. No much larger clonotype is one base removed from it; base qualities were not supplied.

Using the deep immunoSEQ assay, TCR CDR3 regions were amplified from genomic DNA by multiplex PCR. For each cell subset, the extracted genomic DNA was distributed evenly across all wells of several immunoSEQ 96-well plates, and each plate served as one replicate. Each replicate PCR for sorted subsets received about 200 ng genomic DNA, equal to tens of thousands of T cell genomes. Purified libraries were quantified with a Qubit 3.0 fluorometer, sized on a Bioanalyzer 2100, and re-quantified with the KAPA Library Quantification kit. Each immunoSEQ 96-well plate was sequenced on its own single-read 150-cycle Illumina NextSeq 550 flow cell. On the authors' methods: Because the immunoSEQ output held only junctional sequences and lacked quality scores, the filtering could not match the filtering applied to full-length reads. Sequences were annotated with PyIR, a Python wrapper for IgBLAST v1.9, using IMGT germline references to assign V/J genes and CDR3. Reads were filtered out if the reads had weak V/J assignments (E-value above 1e-6), no CDR3, stop codons, out-of-frame junctions, or ambiguous translated residues. V3J clonotypes were defined as sequences sharing an identical inferred V gene, J gene, and CDR3 amino acid sequence. To compute the percentage overlap between repertoires, the number of shared unique clonotypes was divided by the size of the smaller repertoire. Richness of each repertoire was evaluated using RTK rarefaction, the Chao1 estimator, and Recon v2.1 estimates of unobserved clonotypes. For all TCRbeta clonotypes obtained by the gDNA method from four donors, generation probabilities were computed with OLGA. Sourced from immuneACCESS, this table was stored by TCRdb with only in-frame sequences that have V and J called. A share of the clones is absent; for the studies checked, an unresolved V gene accounts for under half, and the remainder has no known explanation. That table is the source of V, J and clone size, and D and trimming were worked out from the DNA. The sample table contains hundreds of thousands of clones; only one count was recorded for roughly 73% of them. Clones ranked in the top ten supply about 1.8% of the sample.

The TCR was taken from a woman aged 25 to 39 in good health. What was sequenced was memory CD4+ T cells sorted from blood. Taken with the paper, the label for cell subset or site translates to: CD45RA-negative fraction. Recombination joined TRBV29-1 with TRBJ2-5; 10 central nucleotides agree with TRBD2. DNA sequence: TGCAGCGTTGGCCTAGCGGGGGACAGCCAAGAGACCCAGTACTTC. It specifies CSVGLAGDSQETQYF.